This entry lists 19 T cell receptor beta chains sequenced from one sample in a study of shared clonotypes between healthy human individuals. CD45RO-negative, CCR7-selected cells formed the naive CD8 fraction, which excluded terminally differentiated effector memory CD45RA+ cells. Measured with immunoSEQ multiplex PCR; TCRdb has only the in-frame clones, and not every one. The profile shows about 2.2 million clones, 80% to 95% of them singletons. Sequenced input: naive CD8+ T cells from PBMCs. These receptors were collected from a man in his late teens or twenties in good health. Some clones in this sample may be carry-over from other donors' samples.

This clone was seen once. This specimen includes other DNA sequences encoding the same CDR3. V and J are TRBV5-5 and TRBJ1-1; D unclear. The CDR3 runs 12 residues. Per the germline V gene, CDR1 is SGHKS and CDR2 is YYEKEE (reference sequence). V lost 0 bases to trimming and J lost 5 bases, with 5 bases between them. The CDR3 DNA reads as TGTGCCAGCAGCTTGGGGGCGACTGAAGCTTTCTTT. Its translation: CASSLGATEAFF.

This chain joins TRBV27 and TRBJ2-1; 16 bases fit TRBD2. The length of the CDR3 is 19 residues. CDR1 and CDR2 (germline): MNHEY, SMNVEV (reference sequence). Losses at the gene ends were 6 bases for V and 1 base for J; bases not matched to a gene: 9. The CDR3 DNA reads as TGTGCCAGCAGCTCCGGGACTAGCGGGAGGGCCATTTCCTACAATGAGCAGTTCTTC. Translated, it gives CASSSGTSGRAISYNEQFF.

The CDR3 loop reads CASSDGRDSYPYEQYF. The CDR3 DNA reads TGTGCCAGCAGTGACGGTAGGGACAGTTATCCCTACGAGCAGTACTTC. V is TRBV9 and J is TRBJ2-7, with 7 bases identical to TRBD1. The CDR3 is made up of 16 amino acids. V dropped 5 bases and J dropped 2; count of bases not matched to a gene: 13. CDR1 is SGDLS and CDR2 is YYNGEE in the germline V gene.

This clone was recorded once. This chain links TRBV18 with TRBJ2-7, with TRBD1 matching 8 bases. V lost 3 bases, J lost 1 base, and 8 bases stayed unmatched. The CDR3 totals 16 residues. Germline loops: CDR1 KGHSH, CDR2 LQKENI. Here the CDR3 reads CASSPQDRAHSYEQYF. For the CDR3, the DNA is TGTGCCAGCTCACCCCAGGACAGGGCGCATTCCTACGAGCAGTACTTC.

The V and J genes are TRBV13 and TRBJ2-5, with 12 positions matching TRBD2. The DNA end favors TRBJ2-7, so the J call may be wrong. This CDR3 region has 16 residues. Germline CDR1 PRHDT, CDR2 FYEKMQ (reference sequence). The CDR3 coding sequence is TGTGCCAGCAGCTTAAGCCTAGCGGGAGGGCGCTACGAGCAGTACTTC. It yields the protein CASSLSLAGGRYEQYF.

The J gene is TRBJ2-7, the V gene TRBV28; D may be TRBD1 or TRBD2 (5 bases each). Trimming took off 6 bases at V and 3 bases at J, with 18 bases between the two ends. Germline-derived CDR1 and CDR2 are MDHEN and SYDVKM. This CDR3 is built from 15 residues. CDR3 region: CASSKPGTSLYEQYF. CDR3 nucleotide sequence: TGTGCCAGCAGCAAACCCGGGACGAGCCTCTACGAGCAGTACTTC.

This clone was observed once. The CDR3 region is CASSYSYRLADYEQYF. The CDR3 nucleotides are TGTGCCAGCAGTTACTCTTATAGGCTAGCGGACTACGAGCAGTACTTC. This chain joins TRBV6-6 and TRBJ2-7, with TRBD2 matching over 7 bases. With 0 bases clipped from V and 3 bases from J, the junction kept 8 bases outside the gene matches. The CDR3 is 16 amino acids. Germline V lookup: CDR1 MNHNY, CDR2 SVGAGI (reference sequence).

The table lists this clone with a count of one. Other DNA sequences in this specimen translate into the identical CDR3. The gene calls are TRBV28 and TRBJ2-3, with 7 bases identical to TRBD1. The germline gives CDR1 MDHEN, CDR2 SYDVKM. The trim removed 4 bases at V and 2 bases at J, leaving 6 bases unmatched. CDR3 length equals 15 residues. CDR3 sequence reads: CASSSDRVSTDTQYF. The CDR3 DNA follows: TGTGCCAGCAGTTCTGACAGGGTTTCCACAGATACGCAGTATTTT.

The CDR3 DNA follows: TGTGCCAGCAGCTTAGCCTGGGTTGGCACGCCCTACGAGCAGTACTTC. It codes for CASSLAWVGTPYEQYF. The chain is built from TRBV7-9 and TRBJ2-7, with D uncertain. The CDR3 has 16 residues. The V gene's germline CDR1 is SEHNR and CDR2 FQNEAQ (reference sequence). Trimming stripped 0 bases from V and 2 bases from J, with 14 bases between.

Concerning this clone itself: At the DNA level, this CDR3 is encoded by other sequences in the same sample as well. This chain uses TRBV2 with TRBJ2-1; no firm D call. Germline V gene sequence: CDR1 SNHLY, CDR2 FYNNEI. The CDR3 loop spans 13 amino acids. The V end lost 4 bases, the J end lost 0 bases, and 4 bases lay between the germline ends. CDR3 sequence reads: CASSASSYNEQFF. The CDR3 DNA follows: TGTGCCAGCAGTGCGTCCTCCTACAATGAGCAGTTCTTC.

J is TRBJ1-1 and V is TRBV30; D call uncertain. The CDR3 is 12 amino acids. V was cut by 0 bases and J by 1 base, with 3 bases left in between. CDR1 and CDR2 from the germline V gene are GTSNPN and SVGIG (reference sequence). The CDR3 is CAWSVWNTEAFF. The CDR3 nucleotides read TGTGCCTGGAGTGTCTGGAACACTGAAGCTTTCTTT. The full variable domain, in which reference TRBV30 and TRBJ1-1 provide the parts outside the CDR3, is SQTIHQWPATLVQPVGSPLSLECTVEGTSNPNLYWYRQAAGRGLQLLFYSVGIGQISSEVPQNLSASRPQDRQFILSSKKLLLSDSGFYLCAWSVWNTEAFFGQGTRLTVV.

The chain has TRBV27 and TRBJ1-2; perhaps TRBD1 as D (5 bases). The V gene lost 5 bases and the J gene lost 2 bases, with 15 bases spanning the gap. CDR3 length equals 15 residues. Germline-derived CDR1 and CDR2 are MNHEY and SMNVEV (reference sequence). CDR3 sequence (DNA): TGTGCCAGCAGTCCGATTCAGGGATCCAACTATGGCTACACCTTC. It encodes CASSPIQGSNYGYTF.

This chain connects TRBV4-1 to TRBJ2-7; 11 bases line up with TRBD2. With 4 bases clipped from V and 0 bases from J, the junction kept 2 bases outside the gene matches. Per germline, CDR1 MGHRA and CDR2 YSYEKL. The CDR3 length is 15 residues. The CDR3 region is CASSPSGGSSYEQYF. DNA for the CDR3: TGCGCCAGCAGCCCTAGCGGGGGGAGCTCCTACGAGCAGTACTTC.

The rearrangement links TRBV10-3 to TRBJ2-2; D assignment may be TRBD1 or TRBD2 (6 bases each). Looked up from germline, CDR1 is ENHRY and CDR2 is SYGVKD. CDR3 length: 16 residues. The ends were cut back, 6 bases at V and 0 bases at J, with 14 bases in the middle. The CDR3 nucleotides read TGTGCCATCAGGTTTACAGGGACTCCGAACACCGGGGAGCTGTTTTTT. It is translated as CAIRFTGTPNTGELFF.

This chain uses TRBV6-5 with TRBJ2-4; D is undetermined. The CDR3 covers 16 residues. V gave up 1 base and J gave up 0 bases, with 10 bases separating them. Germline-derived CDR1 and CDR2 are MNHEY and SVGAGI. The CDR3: CASSYLAWLAKNIQYF. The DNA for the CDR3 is TGTGCCAGCAGTTACTTGGCTTGGCTAGCCAAAAACATTCAGTACTTC.

CDR3 sequence (DNA): TGTGCCAGCAGTCCCAACGGGGGCGAGCGTGGTGAGCAGTACTTC. Its protein is CASSPNGGERGEQYF. The rearrangement joins TRBV27 to TRBJ2-7; perhaps D is TRBD1 or TRBD2 (6 bases each). This CDR3 is 15 amino acids long. CDR1 MNHEY and CDR2 SMNVEV come from the germline V gene (reference sequence). Between the trimmed V and J ends, which lost 5 bases and 7 bases, there was a span of 21 bases.

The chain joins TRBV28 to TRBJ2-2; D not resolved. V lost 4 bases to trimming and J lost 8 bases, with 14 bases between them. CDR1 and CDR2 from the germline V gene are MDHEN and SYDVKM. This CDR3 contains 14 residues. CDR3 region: CASSWVTSQGELFF. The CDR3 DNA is TGTGCCAGCAGTTGGGTGACATCACAGGGGGAGCTGTTTTTT.

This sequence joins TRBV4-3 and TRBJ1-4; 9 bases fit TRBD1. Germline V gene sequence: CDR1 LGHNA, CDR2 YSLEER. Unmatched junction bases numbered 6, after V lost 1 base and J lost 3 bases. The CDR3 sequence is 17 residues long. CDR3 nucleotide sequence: TGCGCCAGCAGCCAAGCGACAGGGGGGGTAGCTAATGAAAAACTGTTTTTT. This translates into CASSQATGGVANEKLFF.

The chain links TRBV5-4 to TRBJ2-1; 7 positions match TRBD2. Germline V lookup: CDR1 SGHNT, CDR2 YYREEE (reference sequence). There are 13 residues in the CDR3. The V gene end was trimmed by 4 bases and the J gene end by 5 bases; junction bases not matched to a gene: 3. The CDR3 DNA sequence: TGTGCCAGCAGCCCCCGGGGGGACAATGAGCAGTTCTTC. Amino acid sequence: CASSPRGDNEQFF.